Below, 2 T cell receptor beta chains from the same sample are listed, as sequenced in a study of OX40 agonist ivuxolimab in advanced cancers. Produced via immunoSEQ multiplex PCR; TCRdb's table is partial and in-frame only. The sample includes fewer than 85,000 clones, around four fifths of them seen just once. Material: CD4+ or CD8+ T cells sorted from blood, obtained in a trial of the OX40 agonist ivuxolimab. The receptors shown here come from an adult with an advanced solid tumor such as melanoma, head and neck, liver or kidney cancer.

The chain has TRBV6-5 and TRBJ2-1; weak D call: TRBD1 (6 bases). V dropped 2 bases and J dropped 10 bases, with 21 bases sitting between them. The germline gives CDR1 MNHEY, CDR2 SVGAGI. This CDR3 comprises 16 residues. The DNA for the CDR3 is TGTGCCAGCAGTTACCGTCGACAGGCCCCCTATGGGGAGCAGTTCTTC. Protein product: CASSYRRQAPYGEQFF.

The genes are TRBV5-8 and TRBJ1-5; D not certain. Germline CDR1 is SGHTS and CDR2 is YDEGEE. V lost 4 bases, J lost 2 bases, and 10 bases lay in between. CDR3 length: 14 residues. The CDR3 loop reads CASSLVGRNQPQHF. The DNA for the CDR3 is TGTGCCAGCAGCCTCGTAGGTCGCAATCAGCCCCAGCATTTT.